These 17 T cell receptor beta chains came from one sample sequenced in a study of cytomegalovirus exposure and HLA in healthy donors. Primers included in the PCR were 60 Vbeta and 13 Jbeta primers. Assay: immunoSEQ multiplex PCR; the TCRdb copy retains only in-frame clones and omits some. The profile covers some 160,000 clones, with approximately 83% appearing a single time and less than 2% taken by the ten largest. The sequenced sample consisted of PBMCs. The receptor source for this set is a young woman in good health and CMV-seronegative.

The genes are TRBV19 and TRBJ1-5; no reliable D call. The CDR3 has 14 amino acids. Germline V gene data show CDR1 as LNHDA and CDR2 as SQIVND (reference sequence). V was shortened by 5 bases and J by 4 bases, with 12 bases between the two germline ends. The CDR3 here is CASSYLGRNQPQHF. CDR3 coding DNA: TGTGCCAGTAGTTATCTGGGCCGTAATCAGCCCCAGCATTTT.

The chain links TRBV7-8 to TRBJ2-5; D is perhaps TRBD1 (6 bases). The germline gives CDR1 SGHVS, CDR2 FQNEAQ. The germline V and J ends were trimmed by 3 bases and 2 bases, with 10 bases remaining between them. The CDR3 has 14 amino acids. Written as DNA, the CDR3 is TGTGCCAGCAGCTTGGGTCAGGGGCAAGAGACCCAGTACTTC. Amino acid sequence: CASSLGQGQETQYF.

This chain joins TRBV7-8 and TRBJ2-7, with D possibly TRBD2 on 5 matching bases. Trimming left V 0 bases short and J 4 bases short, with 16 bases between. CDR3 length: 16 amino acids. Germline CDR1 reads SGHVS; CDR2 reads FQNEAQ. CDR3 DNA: TGTGCCAGCAGCTTAGCGAACGCCCTGAGGGAGTACGAGCAGTACTTC. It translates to CASSLANALREYEQYF. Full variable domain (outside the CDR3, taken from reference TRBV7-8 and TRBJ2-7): GAGVSQSPRYKVAKRGQDVALRCDPISGHVSLFWYQQALGQGPEFLTYFQNEAQLDKSGLPSDRFFAERPEGSVSTLKIQRTQQEDSAVYLCASSLANALREYEQYFGPGTRLTVT.

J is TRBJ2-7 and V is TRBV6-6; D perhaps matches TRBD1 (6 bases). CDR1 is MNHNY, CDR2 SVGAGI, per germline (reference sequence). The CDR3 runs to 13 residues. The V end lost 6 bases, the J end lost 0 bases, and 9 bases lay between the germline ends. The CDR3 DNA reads TGTGCCAGCAGACAGGGAAGCTCCTACGAGCAGTACTTC. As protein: CASRQGSSYEQYF.

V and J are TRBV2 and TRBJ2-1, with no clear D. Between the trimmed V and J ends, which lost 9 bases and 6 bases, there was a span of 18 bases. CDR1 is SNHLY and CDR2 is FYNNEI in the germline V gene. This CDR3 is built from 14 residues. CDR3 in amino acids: CARSLGGQGNEQFF. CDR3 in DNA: TGTGCCAGGTCTTTGGGTGGGCAAGGCAATGAGCAGTTCTTC.

The CDR3 nucleotides read TGTGCCAGCAGCCAACAGATAAGCTCTGGAAACACCATATATTTT. This gives the protein CASSQQISSGNTIYF. This chain uses TRBV6-1 with TRBJ1-3; no clear D. Trimming removed 6 bases from V and 0 bases from J, with 12 bases in between. The length of the CDR3 is 15 residues. Germline loops: CDR1 MNHNS, CDR2 SASEGT.

CDR3 in amino acids: CASSQVGLALSTDTQYF. Written as DNA, the CDR3 is TGCGCCAGCAGCCAAGTTGGACTAGCGCTCAGCACAGATACGCAGTATTTT. The chain couples TRBV4-1 to TRBJ2-3; 9 bases agree with TRBD2. The CDR3 contains 17 residues. J gave up 0 bases and V 1 base, and 5 bases lay outside the gene matches. Germline loops: CDR1 MGHRA, CDR2 YSYEKL.

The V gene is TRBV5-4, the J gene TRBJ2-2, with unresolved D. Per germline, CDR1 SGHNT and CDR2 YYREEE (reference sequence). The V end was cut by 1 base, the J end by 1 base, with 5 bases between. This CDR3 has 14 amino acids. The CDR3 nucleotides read TGTGCCAGCAGCTTGTCTGTGAACACCGGGGAGCTGTTTTTT. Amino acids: CASSLSVNTGELFF. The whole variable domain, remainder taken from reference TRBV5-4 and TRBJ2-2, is ETGVTQSPTHLIKTRGQQVTLRCSSQSGHNTVSWYQQALGQGPQFIFQYYREEENGRGNFPPRFSGLQFPNYSSELNVNALELDDSALYLCASSLSVNTGELFFGEGSRLTVL.

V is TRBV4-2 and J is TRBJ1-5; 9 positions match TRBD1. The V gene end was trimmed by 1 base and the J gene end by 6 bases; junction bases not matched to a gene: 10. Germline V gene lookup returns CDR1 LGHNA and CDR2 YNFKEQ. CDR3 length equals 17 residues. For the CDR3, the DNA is TGTGCCAGCAGCCAAGGTCCCGACAGGGGGGAAGGTCAGCCCCAGCATTTT. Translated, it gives CASSQGPDRGEGQPQHF.

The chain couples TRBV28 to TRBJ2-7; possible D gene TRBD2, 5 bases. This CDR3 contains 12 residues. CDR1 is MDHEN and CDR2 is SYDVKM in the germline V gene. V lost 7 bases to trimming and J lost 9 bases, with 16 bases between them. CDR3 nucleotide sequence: TGTGCCAGCACCCCCGGACCCGGAGGGCAGTACTTC. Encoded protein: CASTPGPGGQYF.

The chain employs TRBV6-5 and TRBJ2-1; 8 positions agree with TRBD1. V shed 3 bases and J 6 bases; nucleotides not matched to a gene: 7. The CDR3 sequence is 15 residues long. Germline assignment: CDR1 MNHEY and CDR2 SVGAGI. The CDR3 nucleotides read TGTGCCAGCAGTTATAAATTAACAGGGGGCAATGAGCAGTTCTTC. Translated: CASSYKLTGGNEQFF.

The CDR3 sequence: CASSSPRTGFGEAFF. The DNA for the CDR3 is TGTGCCAGCAGCTCACCCCGGACAGGGTTCGGTGAAGCTTTCTTT. The chain combines TRBV13 with TRBJ1-1, with 8 bases fitting TRBD1. The junction had 11 bases not matched to a gene; V was cut back by 4 bases and J by 7 bases. The CDR3 sequence is 15 residues long. Germline values: CDR1 PRHDT, CDR2 FYEKMQ (reference sequence).

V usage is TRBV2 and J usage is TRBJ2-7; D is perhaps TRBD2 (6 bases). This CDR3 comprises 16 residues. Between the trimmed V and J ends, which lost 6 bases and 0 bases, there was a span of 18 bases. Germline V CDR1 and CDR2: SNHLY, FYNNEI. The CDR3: CASRARRGTTSYEQYF. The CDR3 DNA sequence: TGTGCCAGCAGGGCAAGGCGGGGCACAACCTCCTACGAGCAGTACTTC. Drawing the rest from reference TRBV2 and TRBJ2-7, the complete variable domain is EPEVTQTPSHQVTQMGQEVILRCVPISNHLYFYWYRQILGQKVEFLVSFYNNEISEKSEIFDDQFSVERPDGSNFTLKIRSTKLEDSAMYFCASRARRGTTSYEQYFGPGTRLTVT.

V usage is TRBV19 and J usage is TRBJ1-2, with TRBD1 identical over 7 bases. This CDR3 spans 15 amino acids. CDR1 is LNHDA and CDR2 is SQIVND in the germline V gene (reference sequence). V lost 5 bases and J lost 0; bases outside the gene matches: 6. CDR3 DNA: TGTGCCAGTAGTGGCCGGGACAGAGCTAACTATGGCTACACCTTC. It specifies CASSGRDRANYGYTF.

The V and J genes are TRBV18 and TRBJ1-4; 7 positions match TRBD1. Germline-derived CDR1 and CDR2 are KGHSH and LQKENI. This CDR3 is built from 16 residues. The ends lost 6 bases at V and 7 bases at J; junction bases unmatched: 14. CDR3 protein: CASSPRQGKETEKLFF. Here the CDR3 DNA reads TGTGCCAGCTCTCCGAGACAGGGAAAAGAGACTGAAAAACTGTTTTTT.

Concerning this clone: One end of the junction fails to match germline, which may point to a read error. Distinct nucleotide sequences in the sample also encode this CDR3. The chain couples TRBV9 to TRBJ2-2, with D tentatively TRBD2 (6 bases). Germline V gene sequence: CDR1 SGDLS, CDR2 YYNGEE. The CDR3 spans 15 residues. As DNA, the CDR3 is TGTGCCAGCAACCGGAGGGGCTCCAACACCGGGGAACTGTTTTTT. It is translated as CASNRRGSNTGELFF.

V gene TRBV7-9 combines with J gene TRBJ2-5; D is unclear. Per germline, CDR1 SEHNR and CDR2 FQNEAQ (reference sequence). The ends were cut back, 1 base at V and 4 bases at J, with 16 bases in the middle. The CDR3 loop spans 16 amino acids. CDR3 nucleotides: TGTGCCAGCAGCTTAGATTGGCATTCCCCGGGAGAGACCCAGTACTTC. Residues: CASSLDWHSPGETQYF.